This T cell receptor (beta chain) comes out of a study of blood T cells in healthy people across ages (dated by TCRdb to 2013 to 2016). As for the study more broadly: Template switching captured roughly one uniquely barcoded TCR beta cDNA molecule per two T cells in model experiments. Four age groups were formed from the donors: young (average roughly 15 years), middle-aged (around 39), aged (approximately 60) and long-lived (roughly 81). Two additional independent replicas of 1 million unique cDNA reads from the same blood draw were analyzed for two donors (one aged 18 to 30 and one aged 80 or older). To track age-related changes in TCR beta repertoire diversity, the study relied on deep sequencing normalized with unique cDNA molecular identifiers. What the research found in general, with its limitations: As age increased, observed TCR beta diversity per million T cells dropped in a roughly linear way, and a significant reduction was already evident by age 40. The long-lived group showed more naive CD4+ T cells, fewer expanded clones and increased TCR diversity than the aged group, suggesting age selection. Because profiling used bulk unsorted PBMCs, naive and antigen-experienced compartments could not be compared conclusively. The CMV infection status of donors was not known, potentially confounding age-related changes in expanded clonotypes. Estimates of total diversity based on one million sequenced T cells were considered lower bounds and underestimates. There was a strong correlation between observed TCR beta diversity and the percentage of naive T cells measured by flow cytometry.

In its sample, this clonotype was seen a few times. What this receptor recognizes is not known. Per-base quality was not reported, and no clone a single base away is much larger than it. The roughly 42 donors, aged 6 to 90 years, were systemically healthy Caucasian individuals from Russia. Each donor gave roughly 11 milliliters of peripheral blood, drawn into EDTA-treated Vacutainer tubes. Ficoll-Paque density-gradient centrifugation was used to isolate PBMCs, with at least 6.5 million per sample. Total RNA was extracted from PBMCs with Trizol reagent, with at least 5 micrograms obtained per sample. For every donor, flow cytometry on a PBMC aliquot measured the percentage of naive CD45RAhigh/CD27high T cells. Receptor libraries were prepared by 5' RACE. The data were produced on an Illumina HiSeq 2500. A second about 7 to 11 cycle PCR used a sample-barcoded 5' primer and a J-beta primer mix. A template-switch 5' adaptor carrying 12 random nucleotides introduced a unique molecular identifier onto each TCR beta cDNA molecule. At least 2.5 million CDR3-containing paired-end reads were obtained from each sample. The Mint cDNA synthesis kit, primed by a TRBC-specific oligonucleotide, was used to synthesize first-strand cDNA from all RNA. After uracil-DNA glycosylase treatment, a first 18-cycle PCR used universal primers M1SS and BC2_uni_R on all cDNA. Concerning the study's data processing: For normalization, 1 million high-quality reads, each with a distinct molecular identifier, were randomly selected from each sample. Instead of being binned into consensus sequences, reads that shared molecular identifiers were thrown out. MiTCR, run with a Q25 quality threshold and the strictest error-elimination algorithm, handled CDR3 identification, clonotype clustering and error correction. A nonparametric unseen species model with Euler transformation was used to estimate a lower bound on total TCR beta diversity. TCRdb trimmed public reads at Q25 via fastp, called clones via MiXCR and kept in-frame beta chains. Rows are combined by CDR3 protein, so each entry shows the most common genes and DNA. The V and J calls follow TCRdb's processing rather than the paper's. The sample includes roughly 700,000 distinct CDR3 sequences, with around 25% observed a single time. The ten biggest clones cover under 9.5% of the sample.

Another study also made use of these data, one on T cells of mothers and their children. The second study, in turn, reports: The donors were nine systemically healthy Caucasian individuals, made up of three mothers and their six children. cDNA synthesis consumed the entire amount of extracted RNA, loaded at 1.5 ug RNA in each 15 ul reaction. In the second PCR, the M1S primer added sample barcodes and 2-4 random nucleotides. More than 8.5 million TCR beta CDR3 reads were obtained from each mother, and roughly 3 million reads were obtained from each child. Thymic selection shapes the output of TCR recombination in a similar way in related and unrelated pairs, and inherited differences have a minor effect. Related mother-child pairs always showed normalized repertoire overlap that was slightly higher than in unrelated mother-child pairs, though the difference was never significant. No persistent microchimeric T cell clones were found, with a detection sensitivity of approximately 100 clones per million clonotypes. The study used deep NGS to compare TCR beta repertoires of mothers and children, seeking features distinguishing related mother-child pairs from unrelated individuals. Mothers averaged approximately 40 +/- 4 years of age and children averaged around 10 +/- 4 years. After adapter ligation was performed with NEBNext reagents, the libraries were sequenced on an Illumina HiSeq 2000 with 100+100 nt paired-end reads. To prevent cross-contamination, the mother and child libraries were prepared one month apart and sequenced in separate runs. For each donor, somewhere between roughly 450,000 and 2,000,000 distinct TCR beta clonotypes were identified. Naive TCR beta clonotypes were estimated from low-frequency clonotypes matched to each donor's FACS-determined naive share, without sorting.

Specimen: blood. The receptor's source is a boy aged 5-17 years in good health.

The DNA sequence reads TGCGCCAGCAGCTTGGATTCGGGCGGCTACACCTTC. Its coded protein is CASSLDSGGYTF. The chain links TRBV5-1 with TRBJ1-2; a confident D gene designation cannot be given. V is cut by 0 bases and J by 8 bases, and the space between the germline ends is 8 bases. The CDR3 covers 12 residues, taking in both the cysteine and the phenylalanine. Of the read, only the CDR3 DNA is kept; its 36 bases are in frame from base 1. From a lookup of the germline V gene, CDR1 and CDR2 are SGHRS and YFSETQ.